The 20 T cell receptor beta chains below come from one sample, sequenced in a study of blood T cell repertoires in COVID-19. The assay was immunoSEQ multiplex PCR, and TCRdb's table has in-frame clones only and misses some. The data show about 260,000 clones, with around 88% seen just once and approximately 2% held by the top ten. Sequencing was performed on peripheral blood. Receptors were obtained from a man younger than 45 with active or convalescent COVID-19.

V and J are TRBV7-9 and TRBJ1-2; maybe TRBD1 (5 bases). Trimming pared 5 bases from V and 2 bases from J, leaving 15 bases between. The CDR3 runs 15 residues. CDR1 SEHNR and CDR2 FQNEAQ come from the germline V gene (reference sequence). CDR3 residues: CASSMGPQGNYGYTF. DNA for the CDR3: TGTGCCAGCAGCATGGGGCCTCAAGGGAACTATGGCTACACCTTC.

The chain uses TRBV6-6 and TRBJ2-7; TRBD2 matches at 7 bases. The CDR3 consists of 15 residues. The V and J ends lost 5 bases and 4 bases, in that order; junction bases with no gene match: 11. Germline CDR1 reads MNHNY; CDR2 reads SVGAGI (reference sequence). As DNA, the CDR3 is TGTGCCAGCAGTCCCGTAGGGGAGGGGAGGTACGAGCAGTACTTC. Amino acids: CASSPVGEGRYEQYF.

This CDR3 reads CASSIDLSEQFF. For the CDR3, the DNA is TGTGCCAGTAGTATAGATCTGAGTGAGCAGTTCTTC. The chain couples TRBV19 to TRBJ2-1; no clear D gene. Trimming pared 0 bases from V and 9 bases from J, leaving 6 bases between. The CDR3 is made up of 12 amino acids. CDR1 is LNHDA and CDR2 is SQIVND in the germline V gene (reference sequence).

The rearrangement links TRBV5-5 to TRBJ1-6; a possible D gene is TRBD1 (6 bases). CDR1 and CDR2 (germline): SGHKS, YYEKEE (reference sequence). This CDR3 spans 15 amino acids. V was cut by 4 bases and J by 2 bases, with 10 bases left in between. CDR3 sequence: CASSGKGAYNSPLHF. The DNA for the CDR3 is TGTGCCAGCAGCGGTAAGGGGGCCTATAATTCACCCCTCCACTTT.

This clone is a singleton in its sample. This sequence joins TRBV6-5 and TRBJ2-3, with 7 positions matching TRBD1. Unmatched junction bases numbered 4, after V lost 6 bases and J lost 4 bases. The CDR3 sequence is 13 residues long. CDR1 and CDR2 from the germline V gene are MNHEY and SVGAGI. The CDR3 DNA is TGTGCCAGCAGGACAGGGAGTTCAGATACGCAGTATTTT. This translates into CASRTGSSDTQYF.

The chain links TRBV4-1 to TRBJ1-6; D unclear. The CDR3 covers 15 residues. V was clipped by 0 bases and J by 7 bases, with 10 bases between them. CDR1 is MGHRA and CDR2 is YSYEKL in the germline V gene. The CDR3 DNA reads TGCGCCAGCAGCCAAGATAGCCATATCAATTCACCCCTCCACTTT. Translation gives CASSQDSHINSPLHF.

The gene calls are TRBV7-3 and TRBJ2-6; perhaps TRBD1 as D (5 bases). The germline V and J ends were trimmed by 5 bases and 2 bases, with 10 bases remaining between them. This CDR3 contains 15 residues. From germline, CDR1 is SGHTA and CDR2 FQGTGA. For the CDR3, the DNA is TGTGCCAGCAGCATCCAGGGAACTGGGGCCAACGTCCTGACTTTC. Translated: CASSIQGTGANVLTF. Full variable domain (rest looked up from reference TRBV7-3 and TRBJ2-6): GAGVSQTPSNKVTEKGKYVELRCDPISGHTALYWYRQSLGQGPEFLIYFQGTGAADDSGLPNDRFFAVRPEGSVSTLKIQRTERGDSAVYLCASSIQGTGANVLTFGAGSRLTVL.

The rearrangement links TRBV7-2 to TRBJ1-6; TRBD1 aligns across 7 bases. CDR1 SGHTA and CDR2 FQGNSA come from the germline V gene. J was trimmed by 9 bases and V by 3 bases; bases with no gene match: 8. This CDR3 comprises 15 residues. The CDR3 spells CASSFRQGEGSPLHF. For the CDR3, the DNA is TGTGCCAGCAGCTTTAGACAGGGCGAGGGTTCACCCCTCCACTTT.

The chain is built from TRBV18 and TRBJ1-4, with 9 bases identical to TRBD1. This CDR3 has 15 amino acids. CDR1 is KGHSH and CDR2 is LQKENI in the germline V gene. The ends lost 4 bases at V and 8 bases at J; junction bases unmatched: 8. The CDR3 spells CASSQGQGLAEKLFF. Written as DNA, the CDR3 is TGTGCCAGCTCACAAGGACAGGGGCTCGCCGAAAAACTGTTTTTT.

The V and J genes are TRBV5-4 and TRBJ1-4, with TRBD1 matching 9 bases. V lost 2 bases and J lost 3; bases outside the gene matches: 2. The CDR3 contains 15 residues. From germline, CDR1 is SGHNT and CDR2 YYREEE (reference sequence). The CDR3 sequence is CASSLRTGANEKLFF. DNA of the CDR3: TGTGCCAGCAGCTTACGGACAGGGGCTAATGAAAAACTGTTTTTT.

The chain recombines TRBV7-8 with TRBJ1-4; perhaps TRBD1 as D (6 bases). CDR1 is SGHVS, CDR2 FQNEAQ, per germline. The CDR3 has 18 residues. The V end was cut by 5 bases, the J end by 8 bases, with 27 bases between. The CDR3 region is CASSTSGHWGEAGEKLFF. CDR3 bases: TGTGCCAGCAGCACTTCGGGACATTGGGGCGAAGCTGGGGAAAAACTGTTTTTT.

The chain links TRBV5-1 to TRBJ2-3; 8 bases are a match to TRBD1. CDR1 is SGHRS and CDR2 is YFSETQ in the germline V gene. The junction had 7 bases not matched to a gene; V was cut back by 5 bases and J by 2 bases. The CDR3 totals 15 residues. The CDR3 DNA is TGCGCCAGCAGTAAACAGGGGGAACCCACAGATACGCAGTATTTT. The encoded protein is CASSKQGEPTDTQYF.

The genes are TRBV6-5 and TRBJ2-1; D ambiguous. The CDR3 extends over 12 amino acids. V was clipped by 4 bases and J by 7 bases, with 8 bases between them. Germline CDR1 and CDR2: MNHEY and SVGAGI. The CDR3 loop reads CASSSDSNEQFF. The CDR3 region has the DNA TGTGCCAGCAGTTCCGACTCAAATGAGCAGTTCTTC.

The J gene is TRBJ2-2, the V gene TRBV3-1 (or the pseudogene TRBV3-2); unclear D gene. The CDR3 length is 15 residues. V dropped 2 bases and J dropped 10 bases, with 17 bases sitting between them. The V gene's germline CDR1 is LGHDT and CDR2 YNNKEL (reference sequence). CDR3 bases: TGTGCCAGCAGCCAAAGAGGAGCGCTTAGAAAGGAGCTGTTTTTT. Translated, it gives CASSQRGALRKELFF.

The chain uses TRBV7-9 and TRBJ1-6, with a tentative D call TRBD1 (5 bases). The CDR3 runs 15 residues. Germline V gives CDR1 SEHNR, CDR2 FQNEAQ (reference sequence). The germline V and J ends were trimmed by 5 bases and 10 bases, with 18 bases remaining between them. As DNA, the CDR3 is TGTGCCAGCAGCACAGTCAGGGATCCGGAATCACCCCTCCACTTT. Residues: CASSTVRDPESPLHF.

The chain is built from TRBV19 and TRBJ2-3, with a possible D match to TRBD1 (6 bases). With 5 bases removed from V and 8 bases from J, the gap between germline ends came to 17 bases. Per germline, CDR1 LNHDA and CDR2 SQIVND (reference sequence). CDR3 length: 14 amino acids. This CDR3 reads CASSEDGGGGTQYF. CDR3 nucleotide sequence: TGTGCCAGTAGTGAAGATGGGGGCGGAGGTACGCAGTATTTT.

Here the CDR3 reads CASSPTGGGGGYTF. As DNA, the CDR3 is TGTGCCAGCAGCCCCACGGGGGGCGGTGGGGGCTACACCTTC. This rearrangement joins TRBV4-2 to TRBJ1-2; TRBD1 might be the D (6 bases). V dropped 4 bases and J dropped 8 bases, with 17 bases sitting between them. CDR1 is LGHNA and CDR2 is YNFKEQ in the germline V gene. The CDR3 is 14 amino acids.

The V call is TRBV10-1, the J call TRBJ2-5; D may be TRBD1 (5 bases). The germline V gene has CDR1 WNHNN and CDR2 SYGVQD (reference sequence). This CDR3 comprises 13 residues. Trimming pared 4 bases from V and 5 bases from J, leaving 11 bases between. CDR3 residues: CASSGSGAETQYF. The CDR3 DNA is TGCGCCAGCAGTGGAAGTGGGGCGGAGACCCAGTACTTC.

The count of this clone is one. The J gene is TRBJ1-6, the V gene TRBV2, with D unclear. Germline-derived CDR1 and CDR2 are SNHLY and FYNNEI. The V and J ends lost 5 bases and 10 bases respectively, with 18 bases between them. The CDR3 totals 15 residues. DNA for the CDR3: TGTGCCAGCAGTCTAGCCCGTCGTGGTGGGTCACCCCTCCACTTT. Translated: CASSLARRGGSPLHF.

V is TRBV27 and J is TRBJ2-7; TRBD2 agrees at 7 bases. The CDR3 spans 14 residues. The germline CDR1 and CDR2 sequences are MNHEY and SMNVEV (reference sequence). Losses at the gene ends were 2 bases for V and 4 bases for J; bases not matched to a gene: 5. The CDR3 loop reads CASSLAGLNYEQYF. For the CDR3, the DNA is TGTGCCAGCAGTTTAGCGGGACTAAATTACGAGCAGTACTTC.